A single sample gave rise to the 9 T cell receptor beta chains below, sequenced in a study of beta chain features in type 1 diabetes (dated by TCRdb to 2017 to 2018). Libraries came from the immunoSEQ multiplex PCR assay. All of the isolated RNA was reverse transcribed with the High Capacity cDNA Reverse Transcription Kit, so expressed TCRB transcripts were sequenced. The clones in this table, taken by TCRdb from immuneACCESS, are in-frame only. Not every clone is retained; where verified, under half of the shortfall comes from an unresolved V gene, and the cause of the rest is unknown. The sample table contains about 410,000 clones; only one count was recorded for around 14% of them. Approximately 0.035% of the sample belongs to the ten largest clones. Specimen: naive CD4+ T cells from blood. Read against the paper, the sample's cell subset or site label means: true naive CD4+ T cells. These receptors all come from a man younger than 40 in good health.

Here the CDR3 DNA reads TGTGCCAGCAGCGTCGGTGATGTACAGAACACTGAAGCTTTCTTT. Encoded protein: CASSVGDVQNTEAFF. The genes are TRBV9 and TRBJ1-1; D is unclear. From germline, CDR1 is SGDLS and CDR2 YYNGEE. There are 15 residues in the CDR3. The ends were cut back, 2 bases at V and 1 base at J, with 12 bases in the middle.

The CDR3 reads CASSLASRIGREGTQYF. CDR3 bases: TGTGCCAGCAGCTTGGCCTCTAGGATCGGCAGGGAAGGGACCCAGTACTTC. The chain carries TRBV5-4 and TRBJ2-5; TRBD1 is a possible D gene (5 bases). The V gene's germline CDR1 is SGHNT and CDR2 YYREEE (reference sequence). The CDR3 spans 17 residues. V was pared by 0 bases and J by 7 bases, with 22 bases between.

This clone was recorded a few times. The chain links TRBV4-3 to TRBJ1-2; 7 bases map to TRBD1. CDR1 and CDR2 (germline): LGHNA, YSLEER. The V gene end was trimmed by 1 base and the J gene end by 4 bases; junction bases not matched to a gene: 6. The CDR3 covers 15 residues. The CDR3 DNA reads TGCGCCAGCAGCCAAGTTTTAGGGGGCGGCTATGGCTACACCTTC. Translation: CASSQVLGGGYGYTF.

This rearrangement joins TRBV5-4 to TRBJ2-4; 9 nucleotides agree with TRBD1. V lost 4 bases and J lost 1; bases outside the gene matches: 15. Germline V lookup: CDR1 SGHNT, CDR2 YYREEE (reference sequence). This CDR3 spans 19 amino acids. The CDR3 loop is CASSAENTGTGPAKNIQYF. CDR3 nucleotides: TGTGCCAGCAGCGCTGAAAACACCGGGACAGGGCCTGCCAAAAACATTCAGTACTTC.

This clone was observed a few times. This rearrangement joins TRBV5-1 to TRBJ2-5; TRBD1 aligns across 7 bases. The CDR3 is 16 residues long. Germline trimming cut 3 bases from V and 4 bases from J; bases unmatched to any gene: 12. Germline V gives CDR1 SGHRS, CDR2 YFSETQ. The CDR3 spells CASSSRSTGRRETQYF. The CDR3 coding sequence is TGCGCCAGCAGCTCAAGGTCGACAGGGCGCCGAGAGACCCAGTACTTC.

This clone was recorded a few times. CDR3 residues: CASSAPPGSDGYTF. Written as DNA, the CDR3 is TGTGCCAGCAGCGCCCCTCCTGGATCTGATGGCTACACCTTC. The V and J genes are TRBV9 and TRBJ1-2; D uncertain. The V gene lost 3 bases and the J gene lost 6 bases, with 15 bases spanning the gap. The CDR3 covers 14 residues. Looked up from germline, CDR1 is SGDLS and CDR2 is YYNGEE.

The rearrangement links TRBV30 to TRBJ1-2; 7 bases map to TRBD1. The germline CDR1 and CDR2 sequences are GTSNPN and SVGIG (reference sequence). The CDR3 loop spans 13 amino acids. With V trimmed by 1 base and J by 6 bases, 5 bases remained unmatched. The CDR3: CAWSDHRGHGYTF. CDR3 DNA sequence: TGTGCCTGGAGTGACCACAGGGGACATGGCTACACCTTC.

This chain joins TRBV19 and TRBJ2-7; 7 bases are shared with TRBD1. The CDR3 covers 15 residues. The V gene's germline CDR1 is LNHDA and CDR2 SQIVND (reference sequence). V gave up 7 bases and J gave up 3 bases; unmatched junction bases: 12. The CDR3 loop reads CASKEAATGNYEQYF. DNA of the CDR3: TGTGCCAGTAAAGAGGCTGCGACAGGGAACTACGAGCAGTACTTC.

The V call is TRBV29-1, the J call TRBJ2-6, with D perhaps matching TRBD2 (5 bases). V was clipped by 4 bases and J by 0 bases, with 10 bases between them. Germline lookup yields CDR1 SQVTM and CDR2 ANQGSEA. CDR3 length equals 15 residues. The CDR3 sequence is CSVASLSSGANVLTF. The CDR3 DNA is TGCAGCGTTGCTAGCCTCAGCTCTGGGGCCAACGTCCTGACTTTC.